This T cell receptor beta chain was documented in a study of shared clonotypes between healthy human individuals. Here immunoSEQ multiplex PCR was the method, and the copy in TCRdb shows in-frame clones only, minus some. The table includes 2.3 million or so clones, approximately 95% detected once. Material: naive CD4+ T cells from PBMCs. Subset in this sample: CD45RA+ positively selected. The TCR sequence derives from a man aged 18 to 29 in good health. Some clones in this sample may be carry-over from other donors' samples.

DNA of the CDR3: TGTGCCACCAGCAGAGGCCTAAGCGGAAGCTCCTACGAGCAGTACTTC. Translating gives CATSRGLSGSSYEQYF. The chain uses TRBV15 and TRBJ2-7; a weak D match, TRBD2 (5 bases). CDR1 LNHNV and CDR2 YYDKDF come from the germline V gene (reference sequence). There are 16 residues in the CDR3. The V end lost 1 base, the J end lost 0 bases, and 13 bases lay between the germline ends.